This T cell receptor beta chain was captured in a study of T cell changes during pregnancy in multiple sclerosis. Produced via immunoSEQ multiplex PCR; TCRdb's table is partial and in-frame only. The sample lists 43,000 or so clones, around 90% occurring once. The CDR3 contains 16 residues. CDR1 is MNHEY and CDR2 is SMNVEV in the germline V gene (reference sequence). Trimming took 6 bases from V and 5 from J; bases not matched to a gene: 8. This clonotype originated in a female donor with multiple sclerosis, enrolled in a pregnancy study. The sequenced sample was PBMCs (not recorded whether the cells were cultured). The rearrangement links TRBV27 to TRBJ1-4; 11 nucleotides align to TRBD1. The CDR3 loop is CASRALGTGGNEKLFF. As DNA, the CDR3 is TGTGCCAGCAGAGCCCTCGGGACAGGGGGAAATGAAAAACTGTTTTTT.